The present TCR beta chain was sequenced within a study of identical twins. The study, taken as a whole, reports: Within twin pairs, the out-of-frame alpha sequences they shared showed excess low generation probability. High-abundance cord blood beta clonotypes had fewer insertions; memory repertoires showed none. Twins showed weaker excess sharing in their beta out-of-frame sequences.

In the case of this clonotype: Its antigen remains unidentified.

TCRdb analysed the 5' RACE reads with MiXCR anew, one entry per CDR3 protein. The sample records more than 1.5 million distinct CDR3 sequences, less than 35% being singletons. The sample comprised cord blood. The TCR was taken from a newborn girl in good health.

CDR3 loop: CASEREDYNEQFF. In DNA, the CDR3 is TGTGCCAGCGAGCGGGAGGATTACAATGAGCAGTTCTTC. The chain couples TRBV2 to TRBJ2-1, with TRBD2 matching 9 bases. The CDR3 has 13 residues. The germline CDR1 and CDR2 sequences are SNHLY and FYNNEI. V gave up 8 bases and J gave up 4 bases; unmatched junction bases: 3.